The next 5 T cell receptor beta chains were all read from a single sample in a study of blood T cell repertoires in COVID-19. Profiled with immunoSEQ multiplex PCR; TCRdb holds only in-frame clones, not every one. Among a few hundred thousand clones, about 86% were seen once, and the ten largest hold 3.8%. Sequencing was performed on PBMCs or T cells enriched from blood (not recorded which). These receptors were obtained from a woman aged 40 to 50 with acute COVID-19.

The J gene is TRBJ1-3, the V gene TRBV3-1 (or the pseudogene TRBV3-2), with D possibly matching TRBD1 (5 bases). CDR3 length: 14 amino acids. Per the germline V gene, CDR1 is LGHDT and CDR2 is YNNKEL (reference sequence). Trimming shortened V by 1 base and J by 1 base, and 5 bases separated the two germline ends. CDR3: CASSQGQSGNTIYF. CDR3 DNA: TGTGCCAGCAGCCAAGGACAGTCTGGAAACACCATATATTTT.

The chain has TRBV6-5 and TRBJ2-7, with 8 bases lining up with TRBD2. The CDR3 totals 15 residues. Germline V gene lookup returns CDR1 MNHEY and CDR2 SVGAGI. The J segment lost 0 bases and the V segment lost 5 bases, leaving 6 bases of the junction unmatched. DNA of the CDR3: TGTGCCAGCAGTCGGGAGGGCTTAGGCTCCTACGAGCAGTACTTC. Its translation: CASSREGLGSYEQYF.

The J gene is TRBJ1-4, the V gene TRBV12-2; the DNA was not compared with TRBD1, the D call given in the table. TRBV12-2 constitutes a pseudogene. CDR3 length: 17 amino acids. CDR3 bases: TGTGCAAGTCGCTTCGGACAGGGGCGGTCAACTAATGAAAAACTGTTTTTT. It encodes CASRFGQGRSTNEKLFF.

This clone occurred once. CDR3 DNA sequence: TGTGCCAGCAGTCCCGGGAGTCCCGCCGAGCAGTACTTC. Residues: CASSPGSPAEQYF. The chain recombines TRBV6-6 with TRBJ2-7, with D possibly being TRBD2 (6 bases). V dropped 5 bases and J dropped 6 bases, with 14 bases sitting between them. CDR3 size: 13 residues. The germline gives CDR1 MNHNY, CDR2 SVGAGI (reference sequence).

The rearrangement uses TRBV11-2 and TRBJ2-1, with a weak D call TRBD2 (5 bases). Trimming removed 5 bases from V and 5 bases from J, with 13 bases in between. The length of the CDR3 is 14 residues. Germline values: CDR1 SGHAT, CDR2 FQNNGV. CDR3 coding DNA: TGTGCCAGCAGCCCTACTAGACTCCACAATGAGCAGTTCTTC. Translated, it gives CASSPTRLHNEQFF. The full variable domain, completed using reference TRBV11-2 and TRBJ2-1, is EAGVAQSPRYKIIEKRQSVAFWCNPISGHATLYWYQQILGQGPKLLIQFQNNGVVDDSQLPKDRFSAERLKGVDSTLKIQPAKLEDSAVYLCASSPTRLHNEQFFGPGTRLTVL.